One sample yielded the 13 T cell receptor beta chains listed below, sequenced in a study of CD8 T cells in Susac syndrome. Random hexamers primed reverse transcription of 0.5 to 1 ug RNA. TCRdb independently ran MiXCR on the immunoSEQ multiplex PCR reads; one entry per CDR3 protein. Here the sample spans about 150,000 distinct CDR3 sequences, nearly 97% being singletons. Specimen: CD8+ T cells from PBMCs. Receptors originate from a human donor with multiple sclerosis.

J is TRBJ2-7 and V is TRBV30, with TRBD1 matching 8 bases. V lost 5 bases, J lost 2 bases, and 8 bases stayed unmatched. The CDR3 consists of 14 residues. Germline assignment: CDR1 GTSNPN and CDR2 SVGIG (reference sequence). The CDR3 DNA is TGTGCCTGGGGTACCGGACAGGGCGCCTACGAGCAGTACTTC. It codes for CAWGTGQGAYEQYF. Full variable domain (outside the CDR3, taken from reference TRBV30 and TRBJ2-7): SQTIHQWPATLVQPVGSPLSLECTVEGTSNPNLYWYRQAAGRGLQLLFYSVGIGQISSEVPQNLSASRPQDRQFILSSKKLLLSDSGFYLCAWGTGQGAYEQYFGPGTRLTVT.

The gene calls are TRBV30 and TRBJ1-4; 9 positions match TRBD1. V gave up 4 bases and J gave up 11 bases; unmatched junction bases: 5. This CDR3 spans 12 amino acids. Germline CDR1 GTSNPN, CDR2 SVGIG (reference sequence). Here the CDR3 reads CAWNPGTGKLFF. The CDR3, as DNA: TGTGCCTGGAACCCCGGGACAGGGAAACTGTTTTTT.

The chain recombines TRBV12-3 or TRBV12-4 with TRBJ1-2, with a possible D match to TRBD1 (5 bases). Trimming removed 5 bases at V and 2 bases at J, with 15 bases between. CDR3 size: 15 residues. The CDR3 sequence is CASSRSTGTNYGYTF. The CDR3 DNA follows: TGTGCCAGCAGTCGTAGCACTGGGACGAACTATGGCTACACCTTC.

This clonotype came up once. The chain has TRBV2 and TRBJ2-7; a weak D match, TRBD2 (6 bases). This CDR3 region has 13 residues. Between the trimmed V and J ends, which lost 4 bases and 3 bases, there was a span of 10 bases. Germline CDR1 is SNHLY and CDR2 is FYNNEI. The CDR3 loop is CASSAPGVYEQYF. CDR3 DNA sequence: TGTGCCAGCAGTGCCCCGGGGGTCTACGAGCAGTACTTC.

The chain joins TRBV3-1 to TRBJ2-5; D gene unclear. There are 14 residues in the CDR3. CDR1 and CDR2 (germline): LGHDT, YNNKEL (reference sequence). V gave up 0 bases and J gave up 2 bases, with 7 bases separating them. CDR3 DNA sequence: TGTGCCAGCAGCCAAGATCATGGTCAAGAGACCCAGTACTTC. Translated, it gives CASSQDHGQETQYF.

The chain recombines TRBV6-2 or TRBV6-3 with TRBJ2-5, with a possible D match to TRBD2 (5 bases). The CDR3 consists of 14 residues. Trimming took 0 bases from V and 2 from J, leaving 7 bases between them. The germline V gene has CDR1 MNHEY and CDR2 SVGEGT. In DNA, the CDR3 is TGTGCCAGCAGTTACTCAGCGGAACAAGAGACCCAGTACTTC. The encoded protein is CASSYSAEQETQYF.

This chain joins TRBV3-1 and TRBJ2-1; D is unclear. Trimming removed 6 bases from V and 8 bases from J, with 14 bases in between. Germline V lookup: CDR1 LGHDT, CDR2 YNNKEL (reference sequence). This CDR3 has 13 residues. As DNA, the CDR3 is TGTGCCAGCAGGGACGACGCAGCTCATGAGCAGTTCTTC. Its protein product is CASRDDAAHEQFF.

The chain joins TRBV3-1 to TRBJ2-3, with unresolved D. Trimming cost V 1 base and J 2 bases, with 7 bases left between them. The CDR3 is made up of 14 amino acids. Looked up from germline, CDR1 is LGHDT and CDR2 is YNNKEL (reference sequence). The CDR3 reads CASSQAKLTDTQYF. CDR3 nucleotides: TGTGCCAGCAGCCAAGCCAAGCTCACAGATACGCAGTATTTT.

The V and J genes are TRBV30 and TRBJ1-2, with TRBD1 matching over 10 bases. The CDR3 is made up of 12 amino acids. Trimming took 5 bases from V and 4 from J; bases not matched to a gene: 1. Per germline, CDR1 GTSNPN and CDR2 SVGIG (reference sequence). This CDR3 reads CAWDRGLYGYTF. The CDR3 DNA sequence: TGTGCCTGGGACAGGGGGCTCTATGGCTACACCTTC.

V is TRBV7-8 and J is TRBJ2-5; D might be TRBD1 (5 bases). CDR3 size: 15 residues. CDR1 SGHVS and CDR2 FQNEAQ come from the germline V gene. The V end lost 3 bases, the J end lost 5 bases, and 16 bases lay between the germline ends. Here the CDR3 DNA reads TGTGCCAGCAGCTTCGCAGGGTCACTGGGGGAGACCCAGTACTTC. Translated, it gives CASSFAGSLGETQYF. The whole variable domain, filled in from reference TRBV7-8 and TRBJ2-5, reads GAGVSQSPRYKVAKRGQDVALRCDPISGHVSLFWYQQALGQGPEFLTYFQNEAQLDKSGLPSDRFFAERPEGSVSTLKIQRTQQEDSAVYLCASSFAGSLGETQYFGPGTRLLVL.

This chain joins TRBV3-1 and TRBJ2-7; D may match TRBD1 or TRBD2 (5 bases each). The CDR3 runs to 13 residues. The germline V gene encodes CDR1 LGHDT and CDR2 YNNKEL (reference sequence). Between the trimmed V and J ends, which lost 3 bases and 6 bases, there was a span of 12 bases. CDR3 nucleotide sequence: TGTGCCAGCAGCCAGGGACGCACTTTCGAGCAGTACTTC. This codes for CASSQGRTFEQYF.

V gene TRBV9 combines with J gene TRBJ2-1, with 11 bases fitting TRBD2. CDR1 is SGDLS, CDR2 YYNGEE, per germline. V gave up 4 bases and J gave up 7 bases; unmatched junction bases: 10. The CDR3 is 16 residues long. CDR3 region: CASSLNSGGAWNEQFF. As DNA, the CDR3 is TGTGCCAGCAGCCTTAATAGCGGGGGGGCCTGGAATGAGCAGTTCTTC.

V is TRBV27 and J is TRBJ2-2; tentative D call: TRBD1 (5 bases). Germline V gene lookup returns CDR1 MNHEY and CDR2 SMNVEV (reference sequence). This CDR3 is 14 amino acids long. Trimming took 6 bases from V and 0 from J, leaving 8 bases between them. CDR3 sequence: CASSLTANTGELFF. CDR3 nucleotides: TGTGCCAGCAGCTTGACAGCGAACACCGGGGAGCTGTTTTTT.